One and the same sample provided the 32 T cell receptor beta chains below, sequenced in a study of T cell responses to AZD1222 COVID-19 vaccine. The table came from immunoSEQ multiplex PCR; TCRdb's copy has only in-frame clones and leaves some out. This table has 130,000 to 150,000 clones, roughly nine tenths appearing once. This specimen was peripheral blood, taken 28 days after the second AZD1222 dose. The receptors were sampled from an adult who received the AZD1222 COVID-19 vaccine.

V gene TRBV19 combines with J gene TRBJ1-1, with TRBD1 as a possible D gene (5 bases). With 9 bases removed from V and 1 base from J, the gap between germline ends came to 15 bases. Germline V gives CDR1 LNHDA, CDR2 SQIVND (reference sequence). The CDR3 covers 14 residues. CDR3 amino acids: CASSLEGTNTEAFF. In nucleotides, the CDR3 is TGTGCCAGCTCCTTAGAAGGGACGAACACTGAAGCTTTCTTT.

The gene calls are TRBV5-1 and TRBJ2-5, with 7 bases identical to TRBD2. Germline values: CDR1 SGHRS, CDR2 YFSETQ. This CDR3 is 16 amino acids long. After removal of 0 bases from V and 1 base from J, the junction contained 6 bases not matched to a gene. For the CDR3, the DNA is TGCGCCAGCAGCTTGGCGGCTAGCGGAACCCAAGAGACCCAGTACTTC. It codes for CASSLAASGTQETQYF.

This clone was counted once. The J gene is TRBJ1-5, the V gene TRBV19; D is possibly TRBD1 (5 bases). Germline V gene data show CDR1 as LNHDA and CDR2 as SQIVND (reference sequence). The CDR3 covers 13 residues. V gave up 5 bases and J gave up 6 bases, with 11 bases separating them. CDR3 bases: TGTGCCAGTAGTGGGGGTCTCGGTCAGCCCCAGCATTTT. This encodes CASSGGLGQPQHF.

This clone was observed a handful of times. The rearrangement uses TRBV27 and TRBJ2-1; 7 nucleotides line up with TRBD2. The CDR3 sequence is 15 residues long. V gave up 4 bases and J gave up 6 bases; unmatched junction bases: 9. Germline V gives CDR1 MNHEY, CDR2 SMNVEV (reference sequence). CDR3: CASSSLGSSGNEQFF. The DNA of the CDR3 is TGTGCCAGCAGTTCCCTAGGTTCTAGCGGCAATGAGCAGTTCTTC.

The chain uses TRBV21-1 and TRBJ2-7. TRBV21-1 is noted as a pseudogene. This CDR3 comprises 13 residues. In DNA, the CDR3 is TGTGCCAGCAGCAAAGACACGGTCCACGAGCAGTACTTC. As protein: CASSKDTVHEQYF.

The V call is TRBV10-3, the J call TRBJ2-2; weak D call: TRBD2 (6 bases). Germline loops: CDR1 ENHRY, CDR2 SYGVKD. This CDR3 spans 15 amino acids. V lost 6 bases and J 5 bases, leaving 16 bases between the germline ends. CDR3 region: CAIRPGTEGTGELFF. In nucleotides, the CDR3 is TGTGCCATCAGACCAGGGACGGAGGGAACCGGGGAGCTGTTTTTT.

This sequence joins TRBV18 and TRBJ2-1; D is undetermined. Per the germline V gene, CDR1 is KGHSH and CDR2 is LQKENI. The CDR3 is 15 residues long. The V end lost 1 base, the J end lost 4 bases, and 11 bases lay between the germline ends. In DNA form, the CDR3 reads TGTGCCAGCTCACCACTGGCGACGAAATACAATGAGCAGTTCTTC. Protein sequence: CASSPLATKYNEQFF.

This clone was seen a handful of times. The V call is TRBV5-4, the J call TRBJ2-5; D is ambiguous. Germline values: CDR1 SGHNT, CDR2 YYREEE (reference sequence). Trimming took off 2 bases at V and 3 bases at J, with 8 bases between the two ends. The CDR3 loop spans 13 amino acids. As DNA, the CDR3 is TGTGCCAGCAGCTTTACGGGTGAAGAGACCCAGTACTTC. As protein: CASSFTGEETQYF. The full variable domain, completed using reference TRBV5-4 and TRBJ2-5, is ETGVTQSPTHLIKTRGQQVTLRCSSQSGHNTVSWYQQALGQGPQFIFQYYREEENGRGNFPPRFSGLQFPNYSSELNVNALELDDSALYLCASSFTGEETQYFGPGTRLLVL.

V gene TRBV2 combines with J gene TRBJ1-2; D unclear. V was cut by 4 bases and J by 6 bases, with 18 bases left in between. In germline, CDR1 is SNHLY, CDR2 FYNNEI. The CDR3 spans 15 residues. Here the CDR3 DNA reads TGTGCCAGCAGTGGAGGCCAGAGAATGGAGGATGGCTACACCTTC. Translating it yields CASSGGQRMEDGYTF.

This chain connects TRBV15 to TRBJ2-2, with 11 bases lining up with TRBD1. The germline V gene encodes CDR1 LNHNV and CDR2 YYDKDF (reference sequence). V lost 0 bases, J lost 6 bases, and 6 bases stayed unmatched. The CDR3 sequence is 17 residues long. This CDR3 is CATSREVGQGAAGELFF. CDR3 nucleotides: TGTGCCACCAGCAGAGAGGTAGGACAGGGGGCCGCCGGGGAGCTGTTTTTT. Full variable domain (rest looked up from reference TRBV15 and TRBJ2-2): DAMVIQNPRYQVTQFGKPVTLSCSQTLNHNVMYWYQQKSSQAPKLLFHYYDKDFNNEADTPDNFQSRRPNTSFCFLDIRSPGLGDTAMYLCATSREVGQGAAGELFFGEGSRLTVL.

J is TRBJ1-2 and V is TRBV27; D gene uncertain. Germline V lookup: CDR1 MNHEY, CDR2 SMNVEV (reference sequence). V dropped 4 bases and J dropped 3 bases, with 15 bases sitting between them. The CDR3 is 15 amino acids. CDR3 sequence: CASSSAPTPYYGYTF. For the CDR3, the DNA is TGTGCCAGCAGTTCTGCCCCTACCCCCTACTATGGCTACACCTTC.

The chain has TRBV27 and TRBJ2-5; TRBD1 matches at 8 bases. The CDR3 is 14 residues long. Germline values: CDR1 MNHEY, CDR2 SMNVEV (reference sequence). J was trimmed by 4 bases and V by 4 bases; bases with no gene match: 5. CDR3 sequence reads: CASSYIQGVETQYF. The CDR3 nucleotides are TGTGCCAGCAGTTACATACAGGGGGTAGAGACCCAGTACTTC.

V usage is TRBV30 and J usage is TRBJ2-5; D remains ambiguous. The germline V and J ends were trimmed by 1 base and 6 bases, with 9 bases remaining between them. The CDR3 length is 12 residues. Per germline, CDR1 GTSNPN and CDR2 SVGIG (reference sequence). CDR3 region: CAWSEVAQTQYF. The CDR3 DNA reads TGTGCCTGGAGTGAGGTGGCCCAGACCCAGTACTTC.

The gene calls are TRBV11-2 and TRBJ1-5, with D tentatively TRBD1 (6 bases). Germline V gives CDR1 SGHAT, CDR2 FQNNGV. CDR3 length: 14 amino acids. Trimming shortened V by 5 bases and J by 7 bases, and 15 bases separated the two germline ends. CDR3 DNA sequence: TGTGCCAGCAGCCCAGTGGGGGGCCGCCAGCCCCAGCATTTT. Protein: CASSPVGGRQPQHF.

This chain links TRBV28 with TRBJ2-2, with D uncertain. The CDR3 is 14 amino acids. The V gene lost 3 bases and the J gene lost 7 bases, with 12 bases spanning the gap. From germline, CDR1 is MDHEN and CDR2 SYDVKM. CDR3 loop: CASSFGSLGGELFF. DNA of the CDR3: TGTGCCAGCAGTTTTGGTTCTCTGGGCGGGGAGCTGTTTTTT. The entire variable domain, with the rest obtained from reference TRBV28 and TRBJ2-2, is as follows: DVKVTQSSRYLVKRTGEKVFLECVQDMDHENMFWYRQDPGLGLRLIYFSYDVKMKEKGDIPEGYSVSREKKERFSLILESASTNQTSMYLCASSFGSLGGELFFGEGSRLTVL.

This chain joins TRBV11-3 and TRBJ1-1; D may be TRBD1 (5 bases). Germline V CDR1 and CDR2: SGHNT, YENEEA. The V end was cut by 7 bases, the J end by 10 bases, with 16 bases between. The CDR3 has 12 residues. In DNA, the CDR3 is TGTGCCAGCACCATCAGGGACTCAGGAGCTTTCTTT. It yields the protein CASTIRDSGAFF.

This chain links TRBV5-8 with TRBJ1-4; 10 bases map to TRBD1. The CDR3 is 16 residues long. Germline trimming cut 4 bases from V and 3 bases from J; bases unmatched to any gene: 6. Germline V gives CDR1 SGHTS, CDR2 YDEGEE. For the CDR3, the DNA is TGTGCCAGCAGCGGGGGACAGGGGAATGCTAATGAAAAACTGTTTTTT. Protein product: CASSGGQGNANEKLFF.

The CDR3 spells CASSWDRGWTEAFF. The CDR3 nucleotides are TGTGCCAGCAGCTGGGACAGGGGCTGGACTGAAGCTTTCTTT. The J gene is TRBJ1-1, the V gene TRBV11-3; TRBD1 agrees at 10 bases. Germline CDR1 is SGHNT and CDR2 is YENEEA. V lost 4 bases and J lost 5; bases outside the gene matches: 4. This CDR3 spans 14 amino acids.

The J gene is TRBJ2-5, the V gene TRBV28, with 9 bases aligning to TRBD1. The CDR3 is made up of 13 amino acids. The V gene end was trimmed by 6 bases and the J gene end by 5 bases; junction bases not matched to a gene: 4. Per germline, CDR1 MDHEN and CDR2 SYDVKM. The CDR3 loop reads CASRYRGRETQYF. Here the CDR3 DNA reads TGTGCCAGCAGGTACAGGGGGCGGGAGACCCAGTACTTC.

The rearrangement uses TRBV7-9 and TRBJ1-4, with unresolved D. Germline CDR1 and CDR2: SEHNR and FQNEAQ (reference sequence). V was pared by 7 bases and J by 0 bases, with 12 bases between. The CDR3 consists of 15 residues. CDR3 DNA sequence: TGTGCCAGCAATCATCCGCAAGCAACTAATGAAAAACTGTTTTTT. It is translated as CASNHPQATNEKLFF.

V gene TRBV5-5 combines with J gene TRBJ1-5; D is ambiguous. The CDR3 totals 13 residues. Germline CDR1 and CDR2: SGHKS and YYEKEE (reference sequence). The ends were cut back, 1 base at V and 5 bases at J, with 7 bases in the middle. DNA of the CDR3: TGTGCCAGCAGCTTGTTCCTCCATCAGCCCCAGCATTTT. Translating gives CASSLFLHQPQHF. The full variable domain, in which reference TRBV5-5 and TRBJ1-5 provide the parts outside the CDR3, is DAGVTQSPTHLIKTRGQQVTLRCSPISGHKSVSWYQQVLGQGPQFIFQYYEKEERGRGNFPDRFSARQFPNYSSELNVNALLLGDSALYLCASSLFLHQPQHFGDGTRLSIL.

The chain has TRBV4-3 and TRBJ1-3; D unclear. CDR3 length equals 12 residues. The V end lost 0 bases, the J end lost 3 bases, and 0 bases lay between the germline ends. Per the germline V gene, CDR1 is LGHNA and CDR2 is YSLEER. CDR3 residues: CASSQDGNTIYF. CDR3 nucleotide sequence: TGCGCCAGCAGCCAAGATGGAAACACCATATATTTT.

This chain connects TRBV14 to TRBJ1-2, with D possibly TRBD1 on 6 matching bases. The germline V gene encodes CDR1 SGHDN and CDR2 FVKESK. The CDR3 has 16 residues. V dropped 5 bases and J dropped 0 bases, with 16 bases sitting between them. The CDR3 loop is CASSTHHREPNYGYTF. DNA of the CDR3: TGTGCCAGCAGCACACACCACAGGGAACCTAACTATGGCTACACCTTC.

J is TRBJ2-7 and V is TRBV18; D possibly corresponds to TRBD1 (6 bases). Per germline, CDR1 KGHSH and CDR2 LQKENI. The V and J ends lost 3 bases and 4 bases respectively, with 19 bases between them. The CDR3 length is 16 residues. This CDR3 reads CASSPPGKEGGYEQYF. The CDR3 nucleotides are TGTGCCAGCTCACCCCCAGGGAAGGAAGGGGGTTACGAGCAGTACTTC.

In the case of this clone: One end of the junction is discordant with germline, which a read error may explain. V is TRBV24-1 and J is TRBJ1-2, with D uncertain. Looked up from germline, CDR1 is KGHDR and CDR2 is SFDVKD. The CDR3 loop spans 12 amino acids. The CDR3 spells CATSDFVYGYTF. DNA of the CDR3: TGTGCCACCAGCGATTTTGTATATGGCTACACCTTC.

CDR3 in amino acids: CASSATGQGYTEAFF. The CDR3, as DNA: TGCGCCAGCAGCGCGACGGGACAGGGATACACTGAAGCTTTCTTT. V and J are TRBV5-1 and TRBJ1-1; 9 bases agree with TRBD1. This CDR3 has 15 residues. V was clipped by 4 bases and J by 3 bases; unmatched bases: 7. The germline V gene has CDR1 SGHRS and CDR2 YFSETQ.

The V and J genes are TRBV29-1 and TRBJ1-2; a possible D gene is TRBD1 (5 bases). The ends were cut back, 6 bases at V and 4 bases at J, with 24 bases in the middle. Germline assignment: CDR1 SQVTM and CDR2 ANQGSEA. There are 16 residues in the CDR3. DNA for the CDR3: TGCAGCGTCCCGGGGGGGAACCTAATACGCGGCTATGGCTACACCTTC. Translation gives CSVPGGNLIRGYGYTF. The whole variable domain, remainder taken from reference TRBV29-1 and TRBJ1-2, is SAVISQKPSRDICQRGTSLTIQCQVDSQVTMMFWYRQQPGQSLTLIATANQGSEATYESGFVIDKFPISRPNLTFSTLTVSNMSPEDSSIYLCSVPGGNLIRGYGYTFGSGTRLTVV.

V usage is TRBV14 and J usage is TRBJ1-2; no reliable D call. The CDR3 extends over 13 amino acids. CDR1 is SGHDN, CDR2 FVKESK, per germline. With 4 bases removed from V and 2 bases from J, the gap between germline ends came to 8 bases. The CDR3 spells CASSLARNYGYTF. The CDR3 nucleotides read TGTGCCAGCAGCCTCGCTAGGAACTATGGCTACACCTTC.

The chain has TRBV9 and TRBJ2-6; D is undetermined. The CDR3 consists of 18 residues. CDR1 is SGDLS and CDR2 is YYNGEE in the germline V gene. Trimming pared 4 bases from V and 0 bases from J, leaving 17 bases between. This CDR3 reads CASSLTEDVRSGANVLTF. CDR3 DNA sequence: TGTGCCAGCAGCCTTACCGAGGACGTACGCTCTGGGGCCAACGTCCTGACTTTC.

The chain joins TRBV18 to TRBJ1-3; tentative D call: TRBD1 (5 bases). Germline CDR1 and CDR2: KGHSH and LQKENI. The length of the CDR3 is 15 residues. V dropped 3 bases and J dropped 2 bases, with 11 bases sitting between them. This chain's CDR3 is CASSPTGVAGNTIYF. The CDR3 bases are TGTGCCAGCTCACCTACAGGAGTGGCTGGAAACACCATATATTTT.

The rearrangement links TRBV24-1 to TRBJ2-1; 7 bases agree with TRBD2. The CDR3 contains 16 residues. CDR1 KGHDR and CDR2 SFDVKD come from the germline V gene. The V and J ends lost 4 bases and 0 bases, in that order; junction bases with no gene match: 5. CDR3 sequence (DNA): TGTGCCACCAGTGAGCTAGCGGTTTTCTCCTACAATGAGCAGTTCTTC. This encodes CATSELAVFSYNEQFF.

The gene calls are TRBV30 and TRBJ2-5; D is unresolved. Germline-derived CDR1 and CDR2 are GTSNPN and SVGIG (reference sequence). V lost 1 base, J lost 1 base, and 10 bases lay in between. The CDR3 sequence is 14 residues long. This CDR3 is CAWSAANSQETQYF. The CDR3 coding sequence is TGTGCCTGGAGTGCAGCGAACAGCCAAGAGACCCAGTACTTC.